Below, one T cell receptor beta chain is given with its context. The V gene's germline CDR1 is SGHRS and CDR2 YFSETQ. V lost 3 bases, J lost 0 bases, and 15 bases lay in between. This CDR3 comprises 16 residues. Authors' processing steps: Reference gene primer amplification yielded estimated nucleated cell counts. Measured with immunoSEQ multiplex PCR; TCRdb has only the in-frame clones, and not every one. V and J calls and clone size are copied from that table; D and trimming were computed from the DNA. Among about 150,000 clones listed, roughly 86% were seen once. The sample comes from a study of blood T cell repertoires in COVID-19. Study at large: There were acute and convalescent COVID-19 samples, and they came from the United States, Italy and Spain. PBMCs, B-cell-depleted T cells, or T cells were the source of the cDNA or gDNA that made up the material.

Sequences were obtained from peripheral blood. The chain carries TRBV5-1 and TRBJ1-2, with D possibly matching TRBD1 (6 bases). The receptor comes from a human donor with acute or convalescent COVID-19. The donor label of this sample is uncertain. In DNA, the CDR3 is TGCGCCAGCAGCTCGAGGGACAAATCTTCTAACTATGGCTACACCTTC. It translates to CASSSRDKSSNYGYTF. Complete variable domain (other parts from reference TRBV5-1 and TRBJ1-2): KAGVTQTPRYLIKTRGQQVTLSCSPISGHRSVSWYQQTPGQGLQFLFEYFSETQRNKGNFPGRFSGRQFSNSRSEMNVSTLELGDSALYLCASSSRDKSSNYGYTFGSGTRLTVV.